This T cell receptor (beta chain) was recorded in a study of blood T cell repertoires in COVID-19. CDR1 and CDR2 from the germline V gene are MGHRA and YSYEKL. Trimming removed 4 bases from V and 2 bases from J, with 12 bases in between. The CDR3 extends over 15 amino acids. TCRdb keeps only in-frame clones here, not all; method: immunoSEQ multiplex PCR. The table records some 89,000 clones, 79% of them present only once. The material sequenced was peripheral blood. This TCR derives from a man between 70 and 80 years old with acute or convalescent COVID-19. The V and J genes are TRBV4-1 and TRBJ2-1; D gene ambiguous. The CDR3 sequence is CASSPDLGPYNEQFF. The CDR3, as DNA: TGCGCCAGCAGCCCGGATCTTGGGCCCTACAATGAGCAGTTCTTC.